Listed below are T cell receptor beta chains from one sample, sequenced in a study of cytomegalovirus exposure and HLA in healthy donors. Clones were sequenced by immunoSEQ multiplex PCR, and TCRdb holds only the in-frame ones, with some missing. The table has about 130,000 clones, approximately 70% seen once. Sequencing input: PBMCs. These receptors all stem from an older woman in good health and CMV-seropositive. CDR3s include the opening cysteine and the closing phenylalanine or tryptophan. A D gene is named only where the DNA matches it firmly. The size entry is marked missing in some rows and otherwise reads once, few, many or a size class.

j_call,d_call,v_call,clone_size,cdr3_aa,cdr3_nt
TRBJ2-3,.,TRBV5-4,once,CASSLVGGSTDTQYF,TGTGCCAGCAGCTTGGTAGGCGGGAGCACAGATACGCAGTATTTT
TRBJ2-7,TRBD1,TRBV5-1,.,CASSKGQLEPYEQYF,TGCGCCAGCAGCAAGGGACAGTTGGAGCCCTACGAGCAGTACTTC
TRBJ1-2,TRBD1,TRBV10-2,.,CASSGQGVNYGYTF,TGCGCCAGCAGTGGACAGGGGGTCAACTATGGCTACACCTTC
TRBJ2-2,.,TRBV11-3,.,CASSFSDTGELFF,TGTGCCAGCAGCTTTAGCGACACCGGGGAGCTGTTTTTT
TRBJ2-3,.,TRBV7-3,few,CASSLGGVLSADTQYF,TGTGCCAGCAGCTTGGGGGGTGTATTAAGCGCAGATACGCAGTATTTT
TRBJ2-2,.,TRBV5-1,once,CASSSLRGTGELFF,TGCGCCAGCAGTTCATTACGGGGGACCGGGGAGCTGTTTTTT
TRBJ1-5,.,TRBV5-1,.,CASSLGSNPSTEPQHF,TGCGCCAGCAGCTTGGGTAGCAATCCGTCTACCGAGCCCCAGCATTTT
TRBJ2-7,TRBD2,TRBV6-1,.,CASSEGAGGVYEQYF,TGTGCCAGCAGCGAAGGGGCGGGAGGGGTCTACGAGCAGTACTTC
TRBJ2-7,TRBD2,TRBV5-4,.,CASSLERELYF,TGTGCCAGCAGCTTGGAGCGGGAGTTGTACTTC
TRBJ2-7,TRBD2,TRBV2,.,CASLAGDSYEQYF,TGTGCCAGCCTAGCGGGAGACTCCTACGAGCAGTACTTC
TRBJ1-2,TRBD1,TRBV4-1,.,CASSQFLDRGNYGYTF,TGCGCCAGCAGCCAATTCCTGGACAGGGGAAACTATGGCTACACCTTC
TRBJ2-1,TRBD2,TRBV19,few,CASSISSGSSYNEQFF,TGTGCCAGTAGTATATCTAGCGGGAGCTCCTACAATGAGCAGTTCTTC
TRBJ1-2,.,TRBV29-1,few,CSVDVDRTSYGYTF,TGCAGCGTTGACGTGGACAGAACTTCCTATGGCTACACCTTC
TRBJ1-1,.,TRBV5-1,once,CASSAYRQNTEAFF,TGCGCCAGCAGCGCGTACCGACAGAACACTGAAGCTTTCTTT
TRBJ1-5,.,TRBV28,.,CASSHTRGSGNQPQHF,TGTGCCAGCAGTCACACCCGCGGGAGCGGTAATCAGCCCCAGCATTTT
TRBJ1-5,.,TRBV30,.,CAWSEASSNQPQHF,TGTGCCTGGAGCGAGGCGTCTAGCAATCAGCCCCAGCATTTT
TRBJ1-1,TRBD1,TRBV4-1,.,CASSQDDRGRAAFF,TGCGCCAGCAGCCAAGATGACAGGGGGCGCGCAGCTTTCTTT
TRBJ2-7,.,TRBV6-5,.,CASSYSMSGNSYEQYF,TGTGCCAGCAGTTACTCGATGTCCGGGAATTCCTACGAGCAGTACTTC
TRBJ1-1,.,TRBV28,.,CASSSRQQRVFF,TGTGCCAGCAGTTCCAGACAGCAACGGGTCTTCTTT
TRBJ1-1,TRBD1,TRBV30,.,CAVGTGGTTEAFF,TGTGCCGTCGGGACAGGGGGGACCACTGAAGCTTTCTTT
TRBJ2-1,TRBD2,TRBV7-3,few,CASSWVAGGVDEQFF,TGTGCCAGCAGCTGGGTAGCGGGAGGAGTCGATGAGCAGTTCTTC
TRBJ1-5,.,TRBV28,.,CASSQTPAGSPQHF,TGTGCCAGCAGCCAGACACCCGCCGGGAGTCCCCAGCATTTT
TRBJ2-1,TRBD2,TRBV7-2,.,CASSLAGFLAGRDYNEQFF,TGTGCCAGCAGCTTAGCCGGTTTCCTAGCGGGGCGCGATTACAATGAGCAGTTCTTC
TRBJ2-7,.,TRBV6-6,.,CASSYSNGMYEQYF,TGTGCCAGCAGTTACTCGAACGGGATGTACGAGCAGTACTTC
TRBJ1-1,.,TRBV11-3,.,CASSFAAGREAFF,TGTGCCAGCAGCTTTGCTGCGGGACGTGAAGCTTTCTTT
TRBJ1-5,.,TRBV9,.,CASSVAGSNQPQHF,TGTGCCAGCAGCGTTGCGGGTAGCAATCAGCCCCAGCATTTT
TRBJ1-3,.,TRBV29-1,once,CSVRHFSGNTIYF,TGCAGCGTACGACACTTCTCTGGAAACACCATATATTTT
TRBJ1-2,TRBD1,TRBV9,.,CASSVGTGATSNYGYTF,TGTGCCAGCAGCGTGGGGACAGGGGCGACGTCTAACTATGGCTACACCTTC
TRBJ2-1,TRBD2,TRBV2,once,CASSGLAVGDEQFF,TGTGCCAGTTCGGGACTAGCGGTTGGGGATGAGCAGTTCTTC
TRBJ2-1,TRBD1,TRBV7-9,few,CASRTGLNEQFF,TGTGCCAGCAGGACAGGGCTCAATGAGCAGTTCTTC
TRBJ2-5,TRBD1,TRBV10-3,once,CAISEPGQGAAETQYF,TGTGCCATCAGTGAGCCGGGACAGGGGGCGGCGGAGACCCAGTACTTC
TRBJ2-7,TRBD1,TRBV5-1,.,CASSAGQAYEQYF,TGCGCCAGCAGCGCGGGACAGGCCTACGAGCAGTACTTC
TRBJ2-2,TRBD1,TRBV4-1,.,CASSQDRTGGAFRPGELFF,TGCGCCAGCAGCCAAGATCGTACAGGGGGCGCGTTTAGGCCCGGGGAGCTGTTTTTT
TRBJ1-1,TRBD1,TRBV5-6,.,CASSVRRTGKGGTEAFF,TGTGCCAGCAGCGTTAGACGGACAGGGAAAGGGGGAACTGAAGCTTTCTTT
TRBJ1-2,.,TRBV13,.,CASSLAGDGYTF,TGTGCCAGCAGCTTAGCCGGGGATGGCTACACCTTC
TRBJ1-2,TRBD1,TRBV11-2,.,CASSLPGGYGYTF,TGTGCCAGCAGCTTACCAGGGGGTTATGGCTACACCTTC
TRBJ2-5,.,TRBV5-4,.,CASSSLVGKETQYF,TGTGCCAGCAGCTCCTTGGTCGGGAAGGAGACCCAGTACTTC
TRBJ2-1,TRBD2,TRBV10-3,.,CAITRASGDYNEQFF,TGTGCCATCACACGTGCTAGCGGAGACTACAATGAGCAGTTCTTC
TRBJ2-7,.,TRBV28,few,CASSLGGGGEQYF,TGTGCCAGCAGTTTAGGGGGAGGGGGCGAGCAGTACTTC